This TCR beta chain was profiled in a study of blood T cells in healthy people across ages (dated by TCRdb to the mid-2010s). For context, the study as a whole: In model experiments, template switching captured about one uniquely barcoded TCR beta cDNA molecule for every two T cells. Using deep sequencing normalized with unique cDNA molecular identifiers, the study measured how TCR beta repertoire diversity changes with age. The donors were split into four age groups: young (average 16 years), middle-aged (about 40), aged (approximately 59) and long-lived (approximately 80). The study analyzed two additional independent replicas of 1 million unique cDNA reads from the same blood draw for two donors, one aged 18 to 29 and one aged 80 or older. Paper-wide results and their limitations: Compared with the aged group, the long-lived group had more naive CD4+ T cells, fewer expanded clones and increased TCR diversity, suggesting age selection. There was a strong correlation between observed TCR beta diversity and the percentage of naive T cells measured by flow cytometry. Total diversity estimates from one million sequenced T cells were considered lower bounds and underestimates. Since profiling was done on bulk unsorted PBMCs, naive and antigen-experienced compartments could not be conclusively compared. As age increased, observed TCR beta diversity per million T cells dropped in a roughly linear way, and a significant reduction was already evident by age about 40. Because the CMV infection status of the donors was unknown, age-related changes in expanded clonotypes may potentially have been confounded.

The CDR3 has 16 amino acids, counting the end cysteine and phenylalanine. This entry keeps only the CDR3 DNA: 48 bases, framed from base 1. Germline trimming: 7 bases from V, 9 bases from J; junction bases outside gene matches: 13. The germline V gene sets CDR1 to MDHEN and CDR2 to SYDVKM. Donors were a few dozen systemically healthy Caucasian individuals from Russia aged roughly 6 to 90 years. Each donor gave 8 to 10 milliliters of peripheral blood, drawn into EDTA-treated Vacutainer tubes. Ficoll-Paque density-gradient centrifugation was used to isolate PBMCs, with at least 7 million per sample. Total RNA was extracted from PBMCs with Trizol reagent, with at least 5 micrograms obtained per sample. Naive CD45RAhigh/CD27high T cell percentages were measured by flow cytometry on a PBMC aliquot from every donor. There are a few counts of this clonotype. Its target antigen remains unknown. The sample holds no much larger clone one base away, and base qualities are not on file.

Receptors were amplified or captured by 5' RACE. These reads were obtained on an Illumina HiSeq 2500. A second PCR of roughly 6 to 11 cycles was run with a J-beta primer mix and a sample-barcoded 5' primer. A template-switch 5' adaptor carrying 12 random nucleotides introduced a unique molecular identifier onto each TCR beta cDNA molecule. Each sample yielded at least 3 million CDR3-containing paired-end reads. First-strand cDNA synthesis was performed from all RNA using the Mint cDNA synthesis kit, with priming by a TRBC-specific oligonucleotide. Following uracil-DNA glycosylase treatment, a first 18-cycle PCR with universal primers M1SS and BC2_uni_R was performed on all cDNA. The original methods were these. Each sample was normalized by randomly selecting 1 million high-quality reads, each carrying a distinct molecular identifier. Reads sharing molecular identifiers were discarded rather than binned into consensus sequences. MiTCR, with a Q25 quality threshold and the strictest error-elimination algorithm, was used for CDR3 identification, clonotype clustering and error correction. A nonparametric unseen species model using Euler transformation provided a lower-bound estimate of total TCR beta diversity. TCRdb reprocessing: public reads trimmed at Q25 with fastp, clones called with MiXCR, in-frame beta chains kept. Under each unique CDR3 protein, matching rows form one entry showing the most common genes and DNA. TCRdb's processing, not the authors' own work, is the source of the V and J calls. Within this sample are some 890,000 distinct CDR3 sequences, with about 29% of them counted one time only. About a tenth of the sample lies in the top ten.

A further study also used this sample, focusing on T cells of mothers and their children. Drawing on the second study: Nine systemically healthy Caucasian individuals, comprising three mothers and their six children, were included as donors. cDNA synthesis consumed the entire amount of extracted RNA, loaded at about 1.6 ug RNA in each 15 ul reaction. In the second PCR, sample barcodes and 2-4 random nucleotides were introduced via the M1S primer. Over 9 million TCR beta CDR3 reads were obtained for each mother, and some 3.1 million reads were obtained for each child. In both related and unrelated pairs, thymic selection shapes the output of TCR recombination in a similar way, with inherited differences having only a minor effect. Related mother-child pairs always showed normalized repertoire overlap that was slightly higher than in unrelated mother-child pairs, though the difference was never significant. No persistent microchimeric T cell clones were detected, at a sensitivity of approximately 100 clones per million clonotypes. The study used deep NGS to compare TCR beta repertoires of mothers and children, seeking features distinguishing related mother-child pairs from unrelated individuals. Mothers averaged roughly 40 +/- 4 years of age and children averaged roughly 10 +/- 4 years. Libraries were sequenced on Illumina HiSeq 2000 with 100+100 nt paired-end reads after adapter ligation with NEBNext reagents. Mother and child libraries were prepared a month apart and sequenced in separate runs to prevent cross-contamination. For each donor, somewhere between about 500,000 and 2,300,000 distinct TCR beta clonotypes were identified. Naive TCR beta clonotypes were estimated from low-frequency clonotypes matched to each donor's FACS-determined naive share, without sorting.

The chain joins TRBV28 to TRBJ2-1; the junction holds 12 bases that match TRBD2. This receptor was obtained from a woman between 35 and 50 years old in good health. Material for sequencing was blood. The nucleotide sequence reads TGTGCCAGCAACTCCTGGAGACTAGCGGGGGCCTTTGAGCAGTTCTTC. This translates into CASNSWRLAGAFEQFF.